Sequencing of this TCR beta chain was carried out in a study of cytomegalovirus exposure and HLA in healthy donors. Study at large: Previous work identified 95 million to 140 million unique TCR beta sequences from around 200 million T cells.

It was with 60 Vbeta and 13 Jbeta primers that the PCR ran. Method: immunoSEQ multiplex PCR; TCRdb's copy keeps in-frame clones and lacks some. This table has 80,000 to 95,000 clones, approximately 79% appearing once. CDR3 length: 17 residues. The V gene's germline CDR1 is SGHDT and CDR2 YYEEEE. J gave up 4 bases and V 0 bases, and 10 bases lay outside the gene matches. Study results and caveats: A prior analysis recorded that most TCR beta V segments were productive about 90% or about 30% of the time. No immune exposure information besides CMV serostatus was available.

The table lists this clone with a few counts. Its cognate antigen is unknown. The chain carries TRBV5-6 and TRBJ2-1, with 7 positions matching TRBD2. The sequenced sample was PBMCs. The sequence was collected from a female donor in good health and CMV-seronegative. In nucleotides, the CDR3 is TGTGCCAGCAGCTTGGAGGTGACCGGCGGGGGTTACAATGAGCAGTTCTTC. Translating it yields CASSLEVTGGGYNEQFF.